Following are 9 T cell receptor beta chains from one sample sequenced in a study of blood T cell repertoires in COVID-19. Some clones are missing from TCRdb's copy, which holds only in-frame ones; the method was immunoSEQ multiplex PCR. The sample shows a few hundred thousand clones, 83% of them seen only once. The material sequenced was peripheral blood. The receptors come from a woman aged 50 to 60 with acute or convalescent COVID-19.

The chain is built from TRBV7-9 and TRBJ1-1, with 8 positions matching TRBD1. Per the germline V gene, CDR1 is SEHNR and CDR2 is FQNEAQ (reference sequence). The CDR3 totals 15 residues. V shed 6 bases, J shed 1 base, and the junction held 7 bases outside the gene matches. For the CDR3, the DNA is TGTGCCAGCAGGATACAGGGGGTTCGGAACACTGAAGCTTTCTTT. It codes for CASRIQGVRNTEAFF.

Of note for this clone: Within the sample, other DNA sequences also encode this same CDR3. The chain carries TRBV30 and TRBJ1-5; D not certain. The CDR3 sequence is 13 residues long. Trimming took off 0 bases at V and 3 bases at J, with 6 bases between the two ends. Germline V gene lookup returns CDR1 GTSNPN and CDR2 SVGIG (reference sequence). The CDR3 DNA is TGTGCCTGGAGTGTACAATCCAATCAGCCCCAGCATTTT. It yields the protein CAWSVQSNQPQHF.

This chain uses TRBV4-2 with TRBJ2-1, with D possibly matching TRBD2 (6 bases). CDR3 length: 13 amino acids. Trimming removed 5 bases from V and 10 bases from J, with 15 bases in between. In germline, CDR1 is LGHNA, CDR2 YNFKEQ. The CDR3 nucleotides read TGTGCCAGCAGCGCGGGACCGGTTGGGGAGCAGTTCTTC. This gives the protein CASSAGPVGEQFF.

V and J are TRBV3-1 (or the pseudogene TRBV3-2) and TRBJ2-1, with D tentatively TRBD2 (6 bases). Germline assignment: CDR1 LGHDT and CDR2 YNNKEL (reference sequence). This CDR3 has 12 residues. V dropped 4 bases and J dropped 12 bases, with 13 bases sitting between them. CDR3 nucleotides: TGTGCCAGCAGCCGGTGGACTACAGGGCAGTTCTTC. Protein: CASSRWTTGQFF.

The chain carries TRBV5-6 and TRBJ2-1; D gene unclear. The ends were cut back, 2 bases at V and 8 bases at J, with 11 bases in the middle. Germline values: CDR1 SGHDT, CDR2 YYEEEE. This CDR3 contains 13 residues. CDR3 in DNA: TGTGCCAGCAGCTTCTTCCAGTCTCATGAGCAGTTCTTC. This gives the protein CASSFFQSHEQFF.

The genes are TRBV6-1 and TRBJ2-1; TRBD2 agrees at 8 bases. The CDR3 consists of 16 residues. V lost 2 bases, J lost 7 bases, and 10 bases stayed unmatched. CDR1 is MNHNS and CDR2 is SASEGT in the germline V gene. The CDR3 nucleotides are TGTGCCAGCAGTGAAAAAATGGGACTAGGCGGTAATGAGCAGTTCTTC. Encoded protein: CASSEKMGLGGNEQFF.

The chain couples TRBV7-2 to TRBJ2-7, with 11 bases identical to TRBD2. CDR1 SGHTA and CDR2 FQGNSA come from the germline V gene. V trimming: 3 bases; J trimming: 3 bases; junction bases outside the gene matches: 4. The length of the CDR3 is 15 residues. CDR3 amino acids: CASSFRLAGGYEQYF. DNA for the CDR3: TGTGCCAGCAGCTTCCGGCTAGCGGGAGGCTACGAGCAGTACTTC.

V gene TRBV4-1 combines with J gene TRBJ1-2, with D possibly matching TRBD1 (5 bases). Germline CDR1 is MGHRA and CDR2 is YSYEKL. V lost 0 bases and J lost 8, with 13 bases in between. The CDR3 contains 14 residues. CDR3 region: CASSQDLEGRGYTF. The CDR3 DNA reads TGCGCCAGCAGCCAAGATTTAGAGGGGAGGGGCTACACCTTC.

In its sample, this clone was seen once. The chain has TRBV7-8 and TRBJ2-1, with 13 bases identical to TRBD2. Germline CDR1 SGHVS, CDR2 FQNEAQ. V shed 6 bases, J shed 7 bases, and the junction held 9 bases outside the gene matches. The CDR3 is 16 amino acids. The CDR3 here is CASSRGGTSGINEQFF. The CDR3 DNA reads as TGTGCCAGCAGTCGGGGGGGGACTAGCGGGATAAATGAGCAGTTCTTC. The whole variable domain, filled in from reference TRBV7-8 and TRBJ2-1, reads GAGVSQSPRYKVAKRGQDVALRCDPISGHVSLFWYQQALGQGPEFLTYFQNEAQLDKSGLPSDRFFAERPEGSVSTLKIQRTQQEDSAVYLCASSRGGTSGINEQFFGPGTRLTVL.